The 15 T cell receptor beta chains in this list originate from one sample, sequenced in a study of CD8 T cells in Susac syndrome. Reverse transcription of about 0.5 to 1 ug RNA was carried out with random hexamers. In TCRdb, the immunoSEQ multiplex PCR reads were re-called with MiXCR into one record per CDR3 protein. The table records more than 150,000 distinct CDR3 sequences, approximately 93% of them present only once. Sequencing was carried out using CD8+ T cells from PBMCs. These receptors were taken from a human donor with multiple sclerosis.

J is TRBJ2-7 and V is TRBV27, with D perhaps TRBD1 (6 bases). Per the germline V gene, CDR1 is MNHEY and CDR2 is SMNVEV (reference sequence). The CDR3 extends over 13 amino acids. The CDR3 spells CVTGSIDSYEQYF. As DNA, the CDR3 is TGTGTAACAGGGTCGATCGACTCCTACGAGCAGTACTTC.

CDR3 sequence reads: CASMRGPSGDNEQFF. For the CDR3, the DNA is TGTGCCAGCATGCGGGGGCCTAGCGGGGACAATGAGCAGTTCTTC. The V and J genes are TRBV2 and TRBJ2-1, with 9 bases that match TRBD2. With V trimmed by 7 bases and J by 5 bases, 9 bases remained unmatched. CDR1 is SNHLY and CDR2 is FYNNEI in the germline V gene. This CDR3 contains 15 residues.

The chain links TRBV19 to TRBJ1-2; the D is unclear. In germline, CDR1 is LNHDA, CDR2 SQIVND (reference sequence). This CDR3 is built from 13 residues. V gave up 3 bases and J gave up 2 bases, with 7 bases separating them. The CDR3 sequence is CASSILINYGYTF. CDR3 DNA: TGTGCCAGTAGTATTCTCATCAACTATGGCTACACCTTC.

The V and J genes are TRBV7-8 and TRBJ2-7; no reliable D call. CDR1 SGHVS and CDR2 FQNEAQ come from the germline V gene. The CDR3 extends over 13 amino acids. Trimming stripped 1 base from V and 4 bases from J, with 8 bases between. CDR3 bases: TGTGCCAGCAGCTTAGAACCAAATTACGAGCAGTACTTC. Protein: CASSLEPNYEQYF.

The chain couples TRBV14 to TRBJ1-6, with TRBD1 matching over 8 bases. With V trimmed by 4 bases and J by 9 bases, 8 bases remained unmatched. This CDR3 region has 15 residues. Germline V gives CDR1 SGHDN, CDR2 FVKESK. CDR3 region: CASSRNQGALSPLHF. As DNA, the CDR3 is TGTGCCAGCAGCCGGAACCAGGGGGCGCTTTCACCCCTCCACTTT.

V gene TRBV2 combines with J gene TRBJ2-1, with D perhaps matching TRBD2 (6 bases). V shed 2 bases and J shed 0 bases, with 17 bases lying between them. The germline V gene has CDR1 SNHLY and CDR2 FYNNEI. The CDR3 runs 18 residues. The CDR3 nucleotides are TGTGCCAGCAGTGAAACTGTCGGGGGTTTCGACTCCTACAATGAGCAGTTCTTC. Translating gives CASSETVGGFDSYNEQFF.

The chain recombines TRBV15 with TRBJ1-1; no firm D call. The germline gives CDR1 LNHNV, CDR2 YYDKDF (reference sequence). Trimming shortened V by 0 bases and J by 1 base, and 9 bases separated the two germline ends. The length of the CDR3 is 15 residues. This CDR3 is CATSRDRLRNTEAFF. Written as DNA, the CDR3 is TGTGCCACCAGCAGAGATCGTTTGAGGAACACTGAAGCTTTCTTT.

The rearrangement uses TRBV2 and TRBJ2-4, with a possible D match to TRBD2 (6 bases). Looked up from germline, CDR1 is SNHLY and CDR2 is FYNNEI. The CDR3 extends over 15 amino acids. Trimming took off 8 bases at V and 0 bases at J, with 14 bases between the two ends. CDR3 in amino acids: CASQRGLEAKNIQYF. The CDR3 DNA reads as TGTGCCAGCCAACGGGGGTTGGAAGCCAAAAACATTCAGTACTTC. The full variable domain, with the rest looked up from reference TRBV2 and TRBJ2-4, is EPEVTQTPSHQVTQMGQEVILRCVPISNHLYFYWYRQILGQKVEFLVSFYNNEISEKSEIFDDQFSVERPDGSNFTLKIRSTKLEDSAMYFCASQRGLEAKNIQYFGAGTRLSVL.

The chain recombines TRBV29-1 with TRBJ1-2; TRBD1 might be the D (6 bases). This CDR3 contains 15 residues. V lost 3 bases to trimming and J lost 2 bases, with 16 bases between them. Germline V gives CDR1 SQVTM, CDR2 ANQGSEA. CDR3 amino acids: CSVDTGGPRNYGYTF. The CDR3 DNA sequence: TGCAGCGTTGATACGGGGGGGCCGCGGAACTATGGCTACACCTTC.

The J gene is TRBJ2-5, the V gene TRBV28; 9 positions match TRBD1. The junction had 8 bases not matched to a gene; V was cut back by 7 bases and J by 2 bases. The CDR3 length is 15 residues. Germline CDR1 is MDHEN and CDR2 is SYDVKM. The CDR3 nucleotides are TGTGCCAGCAAGTGGACAGGGGCGACACAAGAGACCCAGTACTTC. It translates to CASKWTGATQETQYF.

CDR3 loop: CSARELAGGLYEQFF. CDR3 DNA: TGCAGTGCTAGAGAACTAGCGGGGGGGCTCTATGAGCAGTTCTTC. This sequence joins TRBV20-1 and TRBJ2-1, with 13 bases identical to TRBD2. The CDR3 sequence is 15 residues long. The ends lost 0 bases at V and 8 bases at J; junction bases unmatched: 4. Germline V CDR1 and CDR2: DFQATT, SNEGSKA (reference sequence).

This chain connects TRBV2 to TRBJ1-3; D is unresolved. Germline V CDR1 and CDR2: SNHLY, FYNNEI. V shed 8 bases and J shed 4 bases, with 12 bases lying between them. This CDR3 is 13 amino acids long. The CDR3 spells CASEAGEGNTIYF. The CDR3 region has the DNA TGTGCCAGCGAGGCAGGTGAAGGAAACACCATATATTTT.

The chain has TRBV23-1 and TRBJ2-5, with TRBD1 matching over 9 bases. TRBV23-1 qualifies as an ORF whose function is uncertain. The CDR3 has 12 amino acids. V lost 9 bases, J lost 1 base, and 0 bases stayed unmatched. The CDR3: CARQGAQETQYF. The CDR3 nucleotides read TGCGCCAGACAGGGGGCCCAAGAGACCCAGTACTTC.

The chain links TRBV12-3 or TRBV12-4 to TRBJ2-1; no definite D call. The ends were cut back, 6 bases at V and 6 bases at J, with 9 bases in the middle. There are 12 residues in the CDR3. The CDR3 loop reads CASSPLGNEQFF. CDR3 coding DNA: TGTGCCAGCAGCCCTCTCGGCAATGAGCAGTTCTTC.

The chain joins TRBV30 to TRBJ2-7, with TRBD2 as a possible D gene (5 bases). Germline CDR1 GTSNPN, CDR2 SVGIG (reference sequence). The CDR3 sequence is 13 residues long. Trimming stripped 3 bases from V and 1 base from J, with 10 bases between. CDR3 residues: CAWSKGVSYEQYF. DNA of the CDR3: TGTGCCTGGAGCAAGGGAGTATCCTACGAGCAGTACTTC.